The entry below gives a single T cell receptor beta chain sequence along with its context. In its sample, this clonotype was seen many times. Its recognized antigen is unknown. No base-level quality is on record; no much larger clone is a single base apart. The entry originates in a study of response to subunit inactivated influenza vaccine (dated by TCRdb to 2016 to 2019). The study in broad terms: Deep quantitative profiling of the T cell receptor repertoire was used in the study to follow responses to a trivalent subunit inactivated influenza vaccine. On the study overall, not on this receptor specifically: The authors proposed that each seasonal influenza vaccination may bring in only a limited number of new T cells.

Libraries were made using RT-PCR. Sequenced on an Illumina HiSeq 2500. The public reads were reanalyzed by TCRdb: fastp trimming at Q25, MiXCR alignment, in-frame beta chains only. Each CDR3 protein gets just one entry, which takes the most common genes and DNA from the rows behind it. Across this sample there are around 490,000 distinct CDR3 sequences, with under 9% seen only once. In total, the top ten clones hold over 10% of the sample. The sequenced sample was PBMCs from blood, obtained 23 to 25 months after vaccination. This receptor was obtained from a man between 50 and 69 years old who received an inactivated influenza vaccine. Donor details come from another sample of the same person, matched by shared clones.

The sequenced DNA is TGTGCCAGCAGAGCTGGACTAGCGGGACCATACAATGAGCAGTTCTTC. Translated, it gives CASRAGLAGPYNEQFF. The rearrangement joined TRBV6-1 to TRBJ2-1; 12 of the junction bases match TRBD2. The CDR3 measures 16 amino acids from cysteine to phenylalanine. The only DNA kept is the CDR3, 48 bases in frame from the first base. Unmatched junction bases come to 7, with V trimmed by 6 bases and J by 4 bases. Per the germline V gene, MNHNS is the CDR1 and SASEGT is the CDR2.